This T cell receptor beta chain originates from a study of identical twins. The CDR3 is made up of 13 amino acids. Germline V gene sequence: CDR1 SQVTM, CDR2 ANQGSEA. V lost 6 bases and J 6 bases, leaving 17 bases between the germline ends. Regarding the study as a whole: Invariant T cells like MAIT and iNKT could partly confound the zero-insertion analyses. Whereas memory repertoires showed no such difference, abundant cord blood beta clonotypes carried fewer insertions.

As concerns this clonotype: The target antigen is unknown.

Each donor (without exception) was a healthy Caucasian. The authors used template switching to add a universal primer site and gave cDNA unique molecular identifiers. One entry per CDR3 protein, called by TCRdb with MiXCR from the 5' RACE reads. This sample yields about 340,000 distinct CDR3 sequences, of which 9% to 15% are seen a single time; 7.2% belongs to the top ten. The same sample was also studied in work on yellow fever vaccine responses in identical twins.

This TCR was recovered from a woman aged 18-29 years in good health. Sequenced material: CD8+ T cells sorted from blood. The rearrangement joins TRBV29-1 to TRBJ1-1; no firm D call. CDR3 coding DNA: TGCAGCGTCCCGGACCCCACTGCACCTGAAGCTTTCTTT. It encodes CSVPDPTAPEAFF.